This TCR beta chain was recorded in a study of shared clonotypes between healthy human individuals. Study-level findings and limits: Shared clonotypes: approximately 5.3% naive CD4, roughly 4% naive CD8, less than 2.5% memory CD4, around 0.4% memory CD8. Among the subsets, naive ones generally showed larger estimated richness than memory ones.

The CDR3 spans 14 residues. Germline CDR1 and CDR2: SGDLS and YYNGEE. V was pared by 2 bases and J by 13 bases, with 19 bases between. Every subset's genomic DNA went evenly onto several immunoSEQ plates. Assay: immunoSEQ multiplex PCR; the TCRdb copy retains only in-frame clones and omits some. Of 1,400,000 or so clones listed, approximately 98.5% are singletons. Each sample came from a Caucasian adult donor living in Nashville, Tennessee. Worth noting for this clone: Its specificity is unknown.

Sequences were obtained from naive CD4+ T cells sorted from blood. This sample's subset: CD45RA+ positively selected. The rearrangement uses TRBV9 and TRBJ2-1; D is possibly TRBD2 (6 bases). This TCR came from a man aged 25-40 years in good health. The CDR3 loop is CASSVTAGRRDQFF. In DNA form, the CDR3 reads TGTGCCAGCAGCGTGACCGCGGGGAGGCGGGATCAGTTCTTC.